Listed below are T cell receptor beta chains from one sample, sequenced in a study of cytomegalovirus exposure and HLA in healthy donors. The table came from immunoSEQ multiplex PCR; TCRdb's copy has only in-frame clones and leaves some out. This sample yields about 160,000 clones, of which 60% to 85% are seen a single time; about 3.1% belongs to the top ten. Specimen: PBMCs. The receptors were gathered from a woman in her 50s in good health and CMV-seropositive. Both conserved end residues are part of each CDR3. D genes are given only for firm matches.

j_call	cdr3_length	v_call	d_call	cdr3_aa
TRBJ2-7	15	TRBV28	TRBD1	CASSFSGTGAYEQYF
TRBJ2-5	15	TRBV7-3	TRBD2	CASSLVAGVGETQYF
TRBJ1-1	14	TRBV29-1	TRBD1	CSVGGRQGSTEAFF
TRBJ2-1	15	TRBV5-4	TRBD2	CASSPGLADHNEQFF
TRBJ2-7	14	TRBV27	NA	CASSLSSRAYEQYF
TRBJ2-7	15	TRBV5-1	TRBD2	CASSPTSGSSYEQYF
TRBJ1-6	14	TRBV9	TRBD1	CASSEIGQGSPLHF
TRBJ2-7	13	TRBV28	NA	CASSHLARDEQYF
TRBJ1-2	16	TRBV7-9	NA	CSSSHEGGFLMPGYTF
TRBJ1-3	19	TRBV7-9	TRBD1	CASSVEALGQSNSGNTIYF
TRBJ1-2	12	TRBV28	NA	CASTGGDQGYTF
TRBJ2-5	13	TRBV27	NA	CASSKRGQETQYF
TRBJ1-5	12	TRBV29-1	NA	CSVGEGGQPQHF
TRBJ1-1	13	TRBV2	NA	CASSDEGNTEAFF
TRBJ1-2	16	TRBV10-3	NA	CAIEGGNTTLNYGYTF
TRBJ1-1	15	TRBV6-5	NA	CASSPGEAVVTEAFF
TRBJ1-1	16	TRBV19	TRBD1	CASSRSILGQAAEAFF
TRBJ1-2	16	TRBV5-1	TRBD1	CASSLGRDRAVNGYTF
TRBJ1-2	15	TRBV6-1	NA	CASLIGDGANYGYTF
TRBJ2-5	14	TRBV7-9	NA	CASSSPLAPETQYF
TRBJ2-5	11	TRBV4-3	NA	CASSQAGIQYF
TRBJ1-2	18	TRBV21-1	NA	CASSKEGVSGAVSYGYTF
TRBJ2-7	15	TRBV11-2	TRBD2	CASSLGLAAGNEQYF
TRBJ1-2	13	TRBV6-1	NA	CAISGRKNYGYTF
TRBJ1-2	15	TRBV6-5	NA	CASSLGAPANYGYTF
TRBJ2-1	15	TRBV6-5	NA	CASSAERWDINEQFF
TRBJ2-5	14	TRBV10-2	NA	CASTPEGNQETQYF
TRBJ2-5	17	TRBV7-2	TRBD2	CASSATWTSGGEGTQYF
TRBJ1-4	14	TRBV19	NA	CASSIGENNEKLFF
TRBJ1-2	10	TRBV19	NA	CATSNYGYTF
TRBJ2-5	14	TRBV7-3	TRBD1	CASSSGTGRREQYF
TRBJ1-1	15	TRBV7-9	NA	CASSLDPGLGGEAFF
TRBJ1-6	16	TRBV25-1	NA	CASSEYPAGVGSPLHF
TRBJ1-5	18	TRBV19	NA	CASSKGRATGHSNQPQHF
TRBJ2-1	15	TRBV7-2	TRBD2	CASSLPGGGRSEQFF
TRBJ1-3	16	TRBV5-6	TRBD1	CASSLTQGAGGNTIYF
TRBJ1-6	12	TRBV25-1	NA	CASNTYNSPLHF
TRBJ1-1	15	TRBV27	TRBD1	CASSFGDRPNTEAFF
TRBJ1-4	15	TRBV30	TRBD1	CAWSPGGTGFEKLFF
TRBJ2-3	15	TRBV10-3	TRBD1	CAISDSNQGAYTQYF
TRBJ2-3	15	TRBV2	TRBD1	CASSGDRGSTDTQYF
TRBJ1-2	13	TRBV6-1	NA	CASWGPLMGGYTF
TRBJ2-2	15	TRBV10-3	NA	CAISDTSWNTGELFF
TRBJ2-5	16	TRBV6-1	TRBD2	CASSERGGQRPETQYF
TRBJ2-7	15	TRBV18	TRBD1	CASSYTGTGENEQYF
TRBJ1-2	14	TRBV11-2	NA	CASSPTVGGQGYTF
NA	14	TRBV27	TRBD1	CASRRQGAGYEQYF
TRBJ2-1	15	TRBV7-9	TRBD2	CASSQTSAEYNEQFF
TRBJ1-3	16	TRBV19	NA	CASSILRTDSGNTIYF
TRBJ2-7	15	TRBV12-5	TRBD2	CASGPSSGEDYEQYF
TRBJ2-5	16	TRBV14	NA	CASSQDRLVGGETQYF
TRBJ1-1	14	TRBV5-1	TRBD1	CASSLTGADTEAFF
TRBJ2-3	14	TRBV14	NA	CASSQDPGTDTQYF